The entry below describes one TCR beta chain. Treatment in this sample: randomized to nivolumab then ipilimumab (arm A) or the reverse (arm B). The data derive from a study of sequential checkpoint blockade in melanoma. For the study at large: Each arm's sequence ended with maintenance nivolumab.

From germline, CDR1 is MNHEY and CDR2 SVGAGI. The CDR3 is 16 amino acids. The J segment lost 1 base and the V segment lost 0 bases, leaving 5 bases of the junction unmatched. Clones were read by immunoSEQ multiplex PCR, and TCRdb kept only the in-frame ones, dropping some. The table includes tens of thousands of clones, around 86% detected once. Sequences were derived from CD8+ T cells sorted from blood (inferred from file names), sampled from a patient given nivolumab and ipilimumab in sequence. The clonotype comes from a human donor with melanoma. The rearrangement links TRBV6-5 to TRBJ2-7; TRBD2 agrees at 8 bases. For the CDR3, the DNA is TGTGCCAGCAGTTACTCGACCAGCGGGAGTTCCTACGAGCAGTACTTC. It encodes CASSYSTSGSSYEQYF.